This paragraph reports one T cell receptor beta chain. This entry belongs to a study of control samples from healthy donors and cancer patients. Clones were sequenced by immunoSEQ multiplex PCR, and TCRdb holds only the in-frame ones, with some missing. The data show 65,000 to 85,000 clones, with approximately 89% seen just once and 2% to 2.5% held by the top ten. The source of this sequence is a woman aged 45-60 years with head and neck cancer. The sequencing sample was made of PBMCs.

This chain's CDR3 is CASSRTGQSMDIQYF. CDR3 sequence (DNA): TGTGCCAGCAGCAGGACAGGGCAGTCAATGGACATTCAGTACTTC. The chain has TRBV11-2 and TRBJ2-4; 8 bases map to TRBD1. The CDR3 length is 15 residues. CDR1 and CDR2 from the germline V gene are SGHAT and FQNNGV. V lost 5 bases to trimming and J lost 8 bases; unmatched junction nucleotides: 11. Looking up the rest from reference TRBV11-2 and TRBJ2-4 gives the full variable domain: EAGVAQSPRYKIIEKRQSVAFWCNPISGHATLYWYQQILGQGPKLLIQFQNNGVVDDSQLPKDRFSAERLKGVDSTLKIQPAKLEDSAVYLCASSRTGQSMDIQYFGAGTRLSVL.